This paragraph reports one T cell receptor beta chain. Antigen: not known. Profiling relied on immunoSEQ multiplex PCR, and the TCRdb table lists in-frame clones only, not all of them. The sample holds about 140,000 clones, more than 90% seen once. The data originate from a study of T cell responses to AZD1222 COVID-19 vaccine. Points from the study as a whole: Clonal diversity was possibly underestimated, and white British individuals and females predominated among donors.

Germline V lookup: CDR1 MDHEN, CDR2 SYDVKM. Trimming cost V 6 bases and J 0 bases, with 17 bases left between them. The CDR3 has 16 amino acids. The rearrangement uses TRBV28 and TRBJ1-2; D is perhaps TRBD1 (5 bases). The receptor's source is an adult in good health. The input for sequencing was peripheral blood, taken on day 0 of AZD1222 vaccination. In nucleotides, the CDR3 is TGTGCCAGCAGCCCCTTTGGAGGGACCGCTAACTATGGCTACACCTTC. Protein: CASSPFGGTANYGYTF.